This T cell receptor beta chain was identified during a study of regulatory T cells in long-lasting Graves disease. In this sample, this clonotype turned up many times. Trimming shortened V by 0 bases and J by 3 bases, and 8 bases separated the two germline ends. From germline, CDR1 is SGHAT and CDR2 FQNNGV. This CDR3 contains 14 residues. CDR3-region Arm-PCR and iRepertoire HTBI primers produced the TCR beta libraries. TCRdb passed the multiplex PCR reads through MiXCR, listing each CDR3 protein once. In the table there are 350,000 to 550,000 distinct CDR3 sequences, 16% of which are singletons. The sample's time point: newly diagnosed GD, antithyroid drugs for less than 3 months. Construction of the TCR library relied on RNA isolated from PBMCs. The guidelines of the American Thyroid Association were the basis for diagnosing Graves' disease. Patients hailed from an endocrinology department in Xi'an, China.

The sample was also linked to a second study, of T cells in Graves' hyperthyroidism and ophthalmopathy.

The specimen was peripheral blood mononuclear cells (PBMCs), collected at new diagnosis, from a patient treated with antithyroid drugs. The TCR was taken from a woman in her late teens or twenties with Graves disease. J is TRBJ1-2 and V is TRBV11-2, with unresolved D. CDR3 amino acids: CASSLDGSDYGYTF. In nucleotides, the CDR3 is TGTGCCAGCAGCTTAGACGGGAGTGACTATGGCTACACCTTC.